This T cell receptor beta chain was documented in a study of Graves' ophthalmopathy and Graves' hyperthyroidism. Findings of the study overall: Most expanded thyroid clonotypes above 0.001 frequency also appeared in blood. The model achieved roughly 69% sensitivity and roughly 72% specificity for ophthalmopathy progression.

Germline CDR1 reads DFQATT; CDR2 reads SNEGSKA (reference sequence). V dropped 5 bases and J dropped 4; count of bases not matched to a gene: 11. The CDR3 extends over 16 amino acids. Amplification of TCR beta CDR3 regions used RNA transcripts. HTBI primers were used in a first-round RT-PCR, which preceded a second-round multiplex PCR. TCRdb independently ran MiXCR on the multiplex PCR reads; one entry per CDR3 protein. The data contain some 410,000 distinct CDR3 sequences, over 20% of them singletons. Hyperthyroidism patients were newly diagnosed, ill under 2 months, and aged 18 to 65 years. It was from under 13 ml of fresh peripheral blood that the PBMCs came. Ten or more counts support this clonotype. Its target is not known.

The sequenced material came from peripheral blood. This TCR was recovered from a woman aged 18-29 years with stable Graves' hyperthyroidism. The chain recombines TRBV20-1 with TRBJ2-5; 12 bases are shared with TRBD1. The CDR3 loop reads CSASGTGGFRVETQYF. The CDR3 region has the DNA TGCAGTGCTTCCGGGACAGGGGGCTTCCGGGTAGAGACCCAGTACTTC.